The clone carrying this T cell receptor (beta chain) has a single count. This entry is derived from a study of blood T cell repertoires in COVID-19. The overall study: Donors in the United States, Italy and Spain gave samples during acute or convalescent COVID-19. T cells, B-cell-depleted T cells, or PBMCs supplied cDNA or gDNA.

How the authors handled the data: Quantification of nucleated cells was approximated via reference gene primer amplification. TCRdb's copy holds only in-frame clones and misses some; the assay was immunoSEQ multiplex PCR. D and trimming were read from the DNA, whereas the V and J calls and clone size are those reported in that table. The sample lists 80,000 to 100,000 clones; less than 85% were seen once. Germline CDR1 and CDR2: SGHRS and YFSETQ. V shed 4 bases, J shed 6 bases, and the junction held 7 bases outside the gene matches. The CDR3 is made up of 16 amino acids. The sequencing sample was made of peripheral blood. The rearrangement uses TRBV5-1 and TRBJ2-2; 12 nucleotides align to TRBD1. The origin of this receptor is a man aged 70-80 years with active or convalescent COVID-19. The DNA for the CDR3 is TGCGCCAGCAGCCCAATGGGACAGGGGGCTTCCGGGGAGCTGTTTTTT. It encodes CASSPMGQGASGELFF.